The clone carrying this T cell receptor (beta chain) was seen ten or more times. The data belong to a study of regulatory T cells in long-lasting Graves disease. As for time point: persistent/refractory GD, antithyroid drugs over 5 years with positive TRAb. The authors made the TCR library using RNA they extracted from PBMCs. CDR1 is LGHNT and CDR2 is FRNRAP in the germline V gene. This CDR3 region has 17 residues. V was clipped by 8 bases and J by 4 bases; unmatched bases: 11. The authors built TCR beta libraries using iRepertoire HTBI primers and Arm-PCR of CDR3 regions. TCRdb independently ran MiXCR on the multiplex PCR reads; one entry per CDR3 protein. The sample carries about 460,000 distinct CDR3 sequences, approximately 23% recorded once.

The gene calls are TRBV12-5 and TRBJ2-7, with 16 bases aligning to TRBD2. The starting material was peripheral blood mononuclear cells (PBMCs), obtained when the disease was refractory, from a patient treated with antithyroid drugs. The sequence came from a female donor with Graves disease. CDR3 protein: CASLETGTSGRVYEQYF. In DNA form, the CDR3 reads TGTGCTAGTCTCGAAACCGGGACTAGCGGGAGGGTGTACGAGCAGTACTTC.